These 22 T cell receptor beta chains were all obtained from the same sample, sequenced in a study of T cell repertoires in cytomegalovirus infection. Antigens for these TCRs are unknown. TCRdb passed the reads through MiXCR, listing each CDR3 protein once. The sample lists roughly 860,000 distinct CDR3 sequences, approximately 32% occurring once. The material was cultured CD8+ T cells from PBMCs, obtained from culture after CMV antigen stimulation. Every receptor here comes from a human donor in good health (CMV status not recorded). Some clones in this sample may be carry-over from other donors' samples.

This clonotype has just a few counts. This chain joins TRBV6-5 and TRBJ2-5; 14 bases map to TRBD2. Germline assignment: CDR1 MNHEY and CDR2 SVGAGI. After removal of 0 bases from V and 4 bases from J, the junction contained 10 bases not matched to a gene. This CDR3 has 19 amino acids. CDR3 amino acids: CASSYSFLGLAGEGETQYF. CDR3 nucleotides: TGTGCCAGCAGTTACTCTTTTTTGGGACTAGCGGGGGAGGGAGAGACCCAGTACTTC.

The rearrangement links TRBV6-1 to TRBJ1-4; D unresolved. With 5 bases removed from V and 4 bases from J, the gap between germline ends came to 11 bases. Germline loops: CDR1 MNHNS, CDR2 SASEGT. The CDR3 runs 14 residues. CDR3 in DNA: TGTGCCAGCAGTTACGGCCAGCTTAATGAAAAACTGTTTTTT. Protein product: CASSYGQLNEKLFF.

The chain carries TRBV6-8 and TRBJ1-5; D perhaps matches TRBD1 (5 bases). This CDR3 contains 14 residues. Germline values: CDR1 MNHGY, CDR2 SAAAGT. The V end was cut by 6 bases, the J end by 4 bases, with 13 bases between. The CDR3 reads CASSQRAGNQPQHF. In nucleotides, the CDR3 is TGTGCCAGCAGCCAACGGGCAGGGAATCAGCCCCAGCATTTT.

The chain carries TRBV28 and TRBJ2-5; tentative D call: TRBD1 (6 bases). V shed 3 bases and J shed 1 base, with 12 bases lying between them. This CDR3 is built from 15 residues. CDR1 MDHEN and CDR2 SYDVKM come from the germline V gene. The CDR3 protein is CASSFGHRAQETQYF. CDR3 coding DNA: TGTGCCAGCAGTTTTGGCCACAGGGCCCAAGAGACCCAGTACTTC.

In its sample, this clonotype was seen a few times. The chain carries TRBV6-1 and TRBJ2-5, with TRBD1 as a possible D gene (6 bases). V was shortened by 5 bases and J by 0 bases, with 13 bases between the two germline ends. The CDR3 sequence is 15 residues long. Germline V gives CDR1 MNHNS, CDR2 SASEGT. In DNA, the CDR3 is TGTGCCAGCAGTATTTCCGGGACACACCAAGAGACCCAGTACTTC. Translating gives CASSISGTHQETQYF.

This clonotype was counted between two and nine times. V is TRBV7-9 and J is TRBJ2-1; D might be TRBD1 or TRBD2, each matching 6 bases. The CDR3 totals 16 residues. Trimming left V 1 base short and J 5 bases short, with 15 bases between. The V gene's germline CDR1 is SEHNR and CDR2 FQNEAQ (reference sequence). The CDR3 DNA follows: TGTGCCAGCAGCTTAGGAGGGGGGTCGGGAGACAATGAGCAGTTCTTC. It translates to CASSLGGGSGDNEQFF.

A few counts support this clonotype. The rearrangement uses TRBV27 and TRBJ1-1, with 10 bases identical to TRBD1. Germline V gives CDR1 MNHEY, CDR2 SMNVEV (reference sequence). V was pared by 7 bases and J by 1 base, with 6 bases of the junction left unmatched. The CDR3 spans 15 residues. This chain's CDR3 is CASIWWDRGNTEAFF. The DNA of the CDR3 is TGTGCCAGCATTTGGTGGGACAGGGGGAACACTGAAGCTTTCTTT.

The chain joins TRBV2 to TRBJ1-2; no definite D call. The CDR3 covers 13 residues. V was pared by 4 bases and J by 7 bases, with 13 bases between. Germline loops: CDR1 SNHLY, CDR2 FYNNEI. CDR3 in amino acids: CASSGRAGRGYTF. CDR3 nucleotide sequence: TGTGCCAGCAGTGGGCGGGCAGGCCGTGGCTACACCTTC.

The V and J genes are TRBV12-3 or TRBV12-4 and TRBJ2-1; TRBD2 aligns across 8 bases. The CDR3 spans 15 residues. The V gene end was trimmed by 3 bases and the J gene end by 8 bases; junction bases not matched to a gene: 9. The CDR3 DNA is TGTGCCAGCAGTTTTCTCCTTTTCGGGAGGGATGAGCAGTTCTTC. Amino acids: CASSFLLFGRDEQFF.

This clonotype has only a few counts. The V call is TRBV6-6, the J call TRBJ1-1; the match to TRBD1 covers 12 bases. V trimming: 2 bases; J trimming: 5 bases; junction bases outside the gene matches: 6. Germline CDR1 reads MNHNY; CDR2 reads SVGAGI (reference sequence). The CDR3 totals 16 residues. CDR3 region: CASSYRDRGRGTEAFF. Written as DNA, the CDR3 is TGTGCCAGCAGTTACCGGGACAGGGGGCGAGGAACTGAAGCTTTCTTT.

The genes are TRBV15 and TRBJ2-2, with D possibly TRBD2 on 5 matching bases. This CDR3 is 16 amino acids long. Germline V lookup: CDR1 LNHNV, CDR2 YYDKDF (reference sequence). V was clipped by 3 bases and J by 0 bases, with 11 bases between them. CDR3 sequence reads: CATSRLDGANTGELFF. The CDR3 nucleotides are TGTGCCACCAGCAGGTTGGACGGGGCGAACACCGGGGAGCTGTTTTTT.

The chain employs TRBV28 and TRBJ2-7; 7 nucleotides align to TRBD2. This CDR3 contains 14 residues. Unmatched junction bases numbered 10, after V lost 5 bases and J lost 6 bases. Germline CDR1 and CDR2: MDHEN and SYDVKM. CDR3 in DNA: TGTGCCAGCAGTCGTTGGGAAGGCGGGGGCGAGCAGTACGTC. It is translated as CASSRWEGGGEQYV.

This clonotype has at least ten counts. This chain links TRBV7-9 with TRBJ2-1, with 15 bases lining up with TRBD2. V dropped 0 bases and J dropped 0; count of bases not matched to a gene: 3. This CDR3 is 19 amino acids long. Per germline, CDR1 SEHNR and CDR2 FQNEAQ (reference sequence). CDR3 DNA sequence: TGTGCCAGCAGCTTAGCCCTGGGACTAGCGGGGGGCTCCTACAATGAGCAGTTCTTC. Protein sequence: CASSLALGLAGGSYNEQFF. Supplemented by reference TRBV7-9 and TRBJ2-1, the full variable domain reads DTGVSQNPRHKITKRGQNVTFRCDPISEHNRLYWYRQTLGQGPEFLTYFQNEAQLEKSRLLSDRFSAERPKGSFSTLEIQRTEQGDSAMYLCASSLALGLAGGSYNEQFFGPGTRLTVL.

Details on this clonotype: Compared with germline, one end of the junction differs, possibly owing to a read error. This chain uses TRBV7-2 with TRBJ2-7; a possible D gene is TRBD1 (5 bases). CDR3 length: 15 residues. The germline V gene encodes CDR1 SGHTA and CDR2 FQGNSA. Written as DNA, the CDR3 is TGTGTCAGCAGCTTAGGCGACAGTTTTACCTACGAGCAGTACTTC. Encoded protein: CVSSLGDSFTYEQYF.

The CDR3 nucleotides read TGTGCCACTCGCTTTAGGTCCCAGCATTTT. Residues: CATRFRSQHF. The rearrangement links TRBV28 to TRBJ1-5; no definite D call. V was cut by 10 bases and J by 11 bases, with 12 bases left in between. The CDR3 totals 10 residues. Germline CDR1 is MDHEN and CDR2 is SYDVKM.

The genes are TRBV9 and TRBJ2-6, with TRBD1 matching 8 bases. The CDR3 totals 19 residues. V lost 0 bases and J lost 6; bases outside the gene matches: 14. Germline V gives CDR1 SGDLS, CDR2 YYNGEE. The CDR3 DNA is TGTGCCAGCAGCGTAGTAATTCGACAGGGGCTCTTTGAGGCCAACGTCCTGACTTTC. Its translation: CASSVVIRQGLFEANVLTF.

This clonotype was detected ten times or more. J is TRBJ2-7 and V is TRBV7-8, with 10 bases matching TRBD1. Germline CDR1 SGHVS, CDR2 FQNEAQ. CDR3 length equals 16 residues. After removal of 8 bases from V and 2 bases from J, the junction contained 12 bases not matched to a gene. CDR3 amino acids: CASYGDSGQGAYEQYF. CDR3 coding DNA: TGTGCCAGCTATGGGGATAGCGGACAGGGGGCCTACGAGCAGTACTTC.

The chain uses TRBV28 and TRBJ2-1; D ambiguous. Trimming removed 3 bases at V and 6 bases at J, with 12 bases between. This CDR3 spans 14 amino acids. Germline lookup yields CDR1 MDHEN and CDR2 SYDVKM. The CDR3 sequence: CASSFVGLGNEQFF. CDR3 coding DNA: TGTGCCAGCAGTTTCGTAGGTCTGGGCAATGAGCAGTTCTTC. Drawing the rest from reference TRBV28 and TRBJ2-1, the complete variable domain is DVKVTQSSRYLVKRTGEKVFLECVQDMDHENMFWYRQDPGLGLRLIYFSYDVKMKEKGDIPEGYSVSREKKERFSLILESASTNQTSMYLCASSFVGLGNEQFFGPGTRLTVL.

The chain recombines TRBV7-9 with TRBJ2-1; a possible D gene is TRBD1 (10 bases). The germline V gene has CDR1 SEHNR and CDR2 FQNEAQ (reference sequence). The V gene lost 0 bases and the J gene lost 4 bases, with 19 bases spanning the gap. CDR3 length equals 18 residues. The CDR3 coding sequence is TGTGCCAGCAGCTTAGCGCGGGGGGGGGACAGGGGATACAATGAGCAGTTCTTC. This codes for CASSLARGGDRGYNEQFF.

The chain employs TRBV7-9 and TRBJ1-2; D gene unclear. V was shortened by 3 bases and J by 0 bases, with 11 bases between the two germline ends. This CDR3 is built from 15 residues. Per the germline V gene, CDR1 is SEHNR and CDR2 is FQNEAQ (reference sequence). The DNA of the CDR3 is TGTGCCAGCAGCTTGCCGGGCGGACCTAACTATGGCTACACCTTC. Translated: CASSLPGGPNYGYTF. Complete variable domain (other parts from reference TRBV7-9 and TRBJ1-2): DTGVSQNPRHKITKRGQNVTFRCDPISEHNRLYWYRQTLGQGPEFLTYFQNEAQLEKSRLLSDRFSAERPKGSFSTLEIQRTEQGDSAMYLCASSLPGGPNYGYTFGSGTRLTVV.

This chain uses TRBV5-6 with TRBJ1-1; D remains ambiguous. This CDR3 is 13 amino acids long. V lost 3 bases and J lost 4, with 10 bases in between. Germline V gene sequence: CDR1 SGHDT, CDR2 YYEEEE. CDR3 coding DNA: TGTGCCAGCAGCTATCAACGTGGCACTGAAGCTTTCTTT. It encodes CASSYQRGTEAFF.

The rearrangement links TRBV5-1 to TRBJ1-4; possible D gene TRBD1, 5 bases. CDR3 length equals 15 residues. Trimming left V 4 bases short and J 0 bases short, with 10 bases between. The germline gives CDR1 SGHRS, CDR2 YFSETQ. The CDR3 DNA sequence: TGCGCCAGCAGCCTCAGGGTCGCAACTAATGAAAAACTGTTTTTT. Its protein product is CASSLRVATNEKLFF.